This is a list of T cell receptor delta chains from one sample in a study of human gamma delta and Vdelta1 T cells. TCRdb re-called the PCR reads using CATT. The data contain about 6,100 delta-chain clones, around 41% of them singletons. What these receptors recognize is not known. Sequencing used Vdelta1 gamma-delta T cells from blood grown in culture (DOT cells). These receptors were collected from a human donor in good health. Each CDR3 is given with its conserved first and last residue. D genes are given only for firm matches. Some rows mark clone size as missing; the rest say once, few, many or name a class of expanded clone.

clone_size,v_call,d_call,j_call,cdr3_nt,cdr3_aa
.,TRDV1,.,TRDJ1,TGTGCTCTTGGGGAACTCGGAAAGGTCGGGATAGCACCGTACACCGATAAACTCATCTTT,CALGELGKVGIAPYTDKLIF
medium-sized,TRDV1,.,TRDJ1,TGTGCTCTTGGGGCCTTGCCCTTCGTTGGAGCCTTGGGGGTCTCATCTCCGTACACCGATAAACTCATCTTT,CALGALPFVGALGVSSPYTDKLIF
.,TRDV1,TRDD3,TRDJ1,TGTGCTCTTGGGCATTCCTTCGGGGATACTGGTAAACTCATCTTT,CALGHSFGDTGKLIF
medium-sized,TRDV1,.,TRDJ1,TGTGCTCTTGGGGAACTGAGGTCTAGGTCCCCGGGGAGGGACACCGATAAACTCATCTTT,CALGELRSRSPGRDTDKLIF
few,TRDV1,TRDD3,TRDJ1,TGTGCTCTTGGGGTTCCAGGACTGGGGGAGGGGGGGACCGATAAACTCATCTTT,CALGVPGLGEGGTDKLIF
few,TRDV1,.,TRDJ1,TGTGCTCTTGGGGAACACGCGTTAGCTGGGGACACCGATAAACTCATCTTT,CALGEHALAGDTDKLIF
.,TRDV1,.,TRDJ1,TGTGCTCTTGGGGAGCCCTCCTTCCTTCAAATACTGGAGGGGGAAGCGGGGCTCATCTTT,CALGEPSFLQILEGEAGLIF
.,TRDV1,TRDD3,TRDJ1,TGTGCTCTTGGCCGTCTCTCTGGGGGACATTACACCGATAAACTCATCTTT,CALGRLSGGHYTDKLIF
.,TRDV1,.,TRDJ1,TGTGCTCTTGGGGAACCCTACTTCCTGACCGATAAACTCATCTTT,CALGEPYFLTDKLIF
few,TRDV1,.,TRDJ1,TGTGCTCTTGGGTTCCGGGGCGGGGTACTGGACGAAACCGATAAACTCATCTTT,CALGFRGGVLDETDKLIF
.,TRDV1,.,TRDJ1,TGTGCTCTTGGGAAACGGAAAACTAGCACCGATAAACTCATCTTT,CALGKRKTSTDKLIF
few,TRDV1,TRDD3,TRDJ1,TGTGCTCTTGGGGAACTTCAGGGGCCCTCTGGGGGATACGGGCTGAAACTCATCTTT,CALGELQGPSGGYGLKLIF
medium-sized,TRDV1,.,TRDJ1,TGTGCTCTTGGGGAACGAGTAGGGAATCTGGGAGACACCGATAAACTCATCTTT,CALGERVGNLGDTDKLIF
few,TRDV1,.,TRDJ1,TGTGCTCTTGGGGAACTTTCTTCCTACGGTGGGGGACCCGAAAAACTCATCTTT,CALGELSSYGGGPEKLIF
.,TRDV1,.,TRDJ1,TGTGCTCTTGGGGAACCTAGAGTTCCACCCTACACCGATAAACTCATCTTT,CALGEPRVPPYTDKLIF
medium-sized,TRDV1,TRDD3,TRDJ1,TGTGCTCTTGGGCCCAGTCCTACCCTTAAGTACTGGGGGACCTCCCTGGGCGATAAACTCATCTTT,CALGPSPTLKYWGTSLGDKLIF
.,TRDV1,.,TRDJ1,TGTGCTCTTGGGGAACCACCTCCTCTCGTGGTGAATACCCATAAACTCATCTTT,CALGEPPPLVVNTHKLIF
.,TRDV1,.,TRDJ1,TGTGCTCTTGGGGAACTAGAAAGGGGGAGGTACACCGATAAACTCATCTTT,CALGELERGRYTDKLIF
.,TRDV1,.,TRDJ1,TGTGCTCTTGGGGTATCGGCCTTCCTACGTGATGGGGGATCCCGGGAGATTAATAAACTCATCTTT,CALGVSAFLRDGGSREINKLIF
.,TRDV1,TRDD3,TRDJ1,TGTGCTCTTGGGGAGCCAAACTTCCTACTGGTCGATGGTTATACTGGGGGATCCCCGACCGATAAACTCATCTTT,CALGEPNFLLVDGYTGGSPTDKLIF
.,TRDV1,.,TRDJ1,TGTGCTCTTGGGGCAAATTTCCCTCCCTGCCTCCAAAAACTCATCTTT,CALGANFPPCLQKLIF
medium-sized,TRDV1,TRDD3,TRDJ1,TGTGCTCTTGGGGAGTTTCCCCTCCGATCAGTACTGGGGGATAGGTACACCGATAAACTCATCTTT,CALGEFPLRSVLGDRYTDKLIF
.,TRDV1,TRDD3,TRDJ1,TGTGCTCTTTTCGGGCCTTCCTACGAAGAACTGGGGGATACGGCGCAAGGGGAAGCTAAACTCATCTTT,CALFGPSYEELGDTAQGEAKLIF
few,TRDV1,TRDD3,TRDJ1,TGTGCTCTTGGGGAATGGGCTCTACTGGGGGTCTACACCGATAAACTCATCTTT,CALGEWALLGVYTDKLIF
medium-sized,TRDV1,.,TRDJ1,TGTGCTCTTGGGGCCCCCTCCTATCGGACTGGAGGAAAACTCATCTTT,CALGAPSYRTGGKLIF
few,TRDV1,TRDD3,TRDJ1,TGTGCTCTTGGGGCCGAATCAATTCCTACGGGCTGGGGGATCTCCACCGATAAACTCATCTTT,CALGAESIPTGWGISTDKLIF
few,TRDV1,TRDD3,TRDJ2,TGTGCTCTTCATTACCTCCTACTGGGGGACACCTTGACAGCACAACTCTTCTTT,CALHYLLLGDTLTAQLFF
few,TRDV1,.,TRDJ1,TGTGCCTTACAATTCACCCATACCAGGCACACCGATAAACTCATCTTT,CALQFTHTRHTDKLIF